This T cell receptor beta chain was retrieved from a study of blood T cell repertoires in COVID-19. Looking at the study overall: COVID-19 samples from acute and convalescent phases originated in the United States, Italy and Spain.

This clone has a single count. Original methodology: Reference gene primers were amplified, and this amplification served to estimate nucleated cell counts. Sequenced by immunoSEQ multiplex PCR; TCRdb stores in-frame clones only, minus some. V and J calls and clone size are those listed in that table; D and trimming were worked out from the DNA. Of 74,000 or so clones listed, around 91% are singletons. The source material was peripheral blood. The source of this sequence is a middle-aged man with acute or convalescent COVID-19.

This CDR3 reads CASRIRAGVQGYGYTF. The CDR3 bases are TGTGCCAGCAGGATACGGGCAGGGGTCCAGGGGTATGGCTACACCTTC. The rearrangement joins TRBV28 to TRBJ1-2; possible D gene TRBD1, 6 bases. CDR3 length equals 16 residues. The V end was cut by 6 bases, the J end by 5 bases, with 22 bases between. Germline V CDR1 and CDR2: MDHEN, SYDVKM.